Following are 22 T cell receptor beta chains from one sample sequenced in a study of blood T cells in healthy people across ages (dated by TCRdb to between 2015 and 2016). The library was built by means of 5' RACE. Sequenced using an Illumina HiSeq 2500. The second PCR ran for roughly 6 to 11 cycles and used a J-beta primer mix along with a sample-barcoded 5' primer. The public reads were reanalyzed by TCRdb: fastp trimming at Q25, MiXCR alignment, in-frame beta chains only. Under each unique CDR3 protein, matching rows form one entry showing the most common genes and DNA. The sample profile shows roughly 680,000 distinct CDR3 sequences; approximately 49% of them were found once. The top ten clones comprise under 35% of the sample. Sequencing was carried out using blood. The source of these receptors is a woman in her sixties or seventies in good health.

The chain uses TRBV5-1 and TRBJ2-1; D is ambiguous. The end of the DNA aligns better with TRBJ2-7, so the J call may be wrong. The V gene's germline CDR1 is SGHRS and CDR2 YFSETQ. This CDR3 has 13 residues. The CDR3 here is CASKRETYNEQYF. For the CDR3, the DNA is TGCGCCAGCAAACGAGAAACCTACAATGAGCAGTACTTC.

This chain joins TRBV7-3 and TRBJ2-3; 12 bases are a match to TRBD2. Trimming took 8 bases from V and 1 from J; bases not matched to a gene: 10. CDR3 length equals 17 residues. The germline V gene encodes CDR1 SGHTA and CDR2 FQGTGA. The DNA for the CDR3 is TGTGCCAGCGGATCTAGCGGGGGGGCAGGTCGCACAGATACGCAGTATTTT. Amino acid sequence: CASGSSGGAGRTDTQYF.

The gene calls are TRBV20-1 and TRBJ2-7; D is undetermined. The better agreement between TRBJ2-5 and the DNA end casts doubt on the J call. The CDR3 runs to 16 residues. Germline V gene lookup returns CDR1 DFQATT and CDR2 SNEGSKA (reference sequence). Here the CDR3 DNA reads TGCAGTGCTAGACCCCCCCCCGGCGGAGATCAGAAGACCCAGTACTTC. It specifies CSARPPPGGDQKTQYF.

The chain recombines TRBV20-1 with TRBJ2-7; no clear D. The germline V gene encodes CDR1 DFQATT and CDR2 SNEGSKA (reference sequence). CDR3 size: 13 residues. The germline V and J ends were trimmed by 1 base and 1 base, with 8 bases remaining between them. The CDR3 coding sequence is TGCAGTGCTAGAGGAGAATTTTCCTACGAGCAGTACTTC. This gives the protein CSARGEFSYEQYF.

This clonotype was picked up a small number of times. V usage is TRBV6-5 and J usage is TRBJ2-7; D is uncertain. CDR1 and CDR2 from the germline V gene are MNHEY and SVGAGI. The CDR3 totals 13 residues. The germline V and J ends were trimmed by 5 bases and 2 bases, with 10 bases remaining between them. CDR3 residues: CASSTPLTYEQYF. Written as DNA, the CDR3 is TGTGCCAGCAGTACACCCTTAACCTACGAGCAGTACTTC.

This clonotype was seen a handful of times. The V gene is TRBV4-2, the J gene TRBJ2-6; D perhaps matches TRBD1 (5 bases). Germline CDR1 reads LGHNA; CDR2 reads YNFKEQ. The CDR3 contains 18 residues. Deletions cut 0 bases from V and 2 bases from J, with 14 bases between. For the CDR3, the DNA is TGTGCCAGCAGCCAAGATTCGCCCCAGGGTGCTGGGGCCAACGTCCTGACTTTC. It codes for CASSQDSPQGAGANVLTF.

The V call is TRBV20-1, the J call TRBJ2-3, with 13 bases lining up with TRBD2. The V and J ends lost 6 bases and 4 bases, in that order; junction bases with no gene match: 4. The CDR3 covers 14 residues. Germline values: CDR1 DFQATT, CDR2 SNEGSKA (reference sequence). The CDR3 DNA follows: TGCAGTGCAAACGGACTAGCGGGAGCAGATACGCAGTATTTT. Translation gives CSANGLAGADTQYF.

On this clonotype itself: This may come from a read error, since a much larger clone is one base off. This rearrangement joins TRBV2 to TRBJ2-3; D perhaps matches TRBD1 (6 bases). The CDR3 runs to 14 residues. The germline V gene has CDR1 SNHLY and CDR2 FYNNEI. The CDR3 nucleotides read TGTGCCAGCAGTGTTATACAGGGCGAAGATGCGCAGTATTTT. Translation gives CASSVIQGEDAQYF. Variable domain in full (rest from reference TRBV2 and TRBJ2-3): EPEVTQTPSHQVTQMGQEVILRCVPISNHLYFYWYRQILGQKVEFLVSFYNNEISEKSEIFDDQFSVERPDGSNFTLKIRSTKLEDSAMYFCASSVIQGEDAQYFGPGTRLTVL.

There are a few counts of this clonotype. This chain connects TRBV20-1 to TRBJ2-7; no definite D call. This CDR3 spans 12 amino acids. CDR1 and CDR2 from the germline V gene are DFQATT and SNEGSKA (reference sequence). Trimming pared 3 bases from V and 1 base from J, leaving 7 bases between. In DNA form, the CDR3 reads TGCAGTGCTAGGTGGCAGTCCTACGAGCAGTACTTC. Its translation: CSARWQSYEQYF.

The chain employs TRBV5-1 and TRBJ1-1, with a weak D call TRBD1 (6 bases). Germline V CDR1 and CDR2: SGHRS, YFSETQ. V shed 1 base and J shed 3 bases, with 13 bases lying between them. The CDR3 length is 15 residues. The CDR3 bases are TGCGCCAGCAGCTTGTTCGGGGGCGCGGACACTGAAGCTTTCTTT. Its translation is CASSLFGGADTEAFF.

The gene calls are TRBV20-1 and TRBJ2-2, with D unclear. The germline V gene has CDR1 DFQATT and CDR2 SNEGSKA (reference sequence). V shed 3 bases and J shed 0 bases, with 14 bases lying between them. The CDR3 runs 16 residues. In DNA form, the CDR3 reads TGCAGTGCTAGGGTGTCGGACCCCGCGAACACCGGGGAGCTGTTTTTT. Translating it yields CSARVSDPANTGELFF.

This clonotype has more than one count but fewer than ten. The V call is TRBV6-1, the J call TRBJ2-7, with unresolved D. The CDR3 has 13 residues. Germline V gives CDR1 MNHNS, CDR2 SASEGT. V was shortened by 6 bases and J by 1 base, with 10 bases between the two germline ends. CDR3: CASRGPGSYEQYF. The CDR3 DNA reads as TGTGCCAGCAGGGGCCCGGGTTCCTACGAGCAGTACTTC.

The chain uses TRBV6-1 and TRBJ2-1; 14 nucleotides agree with TRBD2. With 6 bases clipped from V and 6 bases from J, the junction kept 10 bases outside the gene matches. The CDR3 extends over 17 amino acids. Germline CDR1 and CDR2: MNHNS and SASEGT. The CDR3, as DNA: TGTGCCAGCAGCCGCGGGACTAGCGGGAGAGGGGGCAATGAGCAGTTCTTC. This encodes CASSRGTSGRGGNEQFF.

Points on this clonotype: A much larger clone lies one base from this, so it may be a read error. This chain connects TRBV10-3 to TRBJ2-1; 7 bases are shared with TRBD2. Germline CDR1 and CDR2: ENHRY and SYGVKD. The CDR3 runs 16 residues. CDR3 amino acids: CAISEAGGSFYNERFF. DNA of the CDR3: TGTGCCATCAGTGAGGCTGGCGGGAGTTTCTACAATGAGCGGTTCTTC.

The V call is TRBV9, the J call TRBJ2-5; 13 bases line up with TRBD2. The V and J ends lost 6 bases and 3 bases, in that order; junction bases with no gene match: 5. This CDR3 is built from 15 residues. Germline assignment: CDR1 SGDLS and CDR2 YYNGEE. In DNA, the CDR3 is TGTGCCAGCAACGGGGGGACTAGCGGGAAAGAGACCCAGTACTTC. This encodes CASNGGTSGKETQYF.

A note on this clonotype: Relative to the germline gene, one junction end is altered; a read error may explain this. The V call is TRBV27, the J call TRBJ2-5; D unresolved. The DNA end lines up better with TRBJ2-7; the J call may be wrong. The CDR3 length is 13 residues. Germline assignment: CDR1 MNHEY and CDR2 SMNVEV (reference sequence). CDR3 protein: CASSVSNRCEQYF. CDR3 sequence (DNA): TGTGCCAGCAGTGTATCGAACCGCTGCGAGCAGTACTTC.

This clonotype turned up a few times. J is TRBJ2-7 and V is TRBV2; D may be TRBD2 (6 bases). Germline CDR1 reads SNHLY; CDR2 reads FYNNEI. This CDR3 is 12 amino acids long. Trimming took off 1 base at V and 9 bases at J, with 10 bases between the two ends. In DNA, the CDR3 is TGTGCCAGCAGTGAAGGGGGAGGTCGGCAGTACTTC. This codes for CASSEGGGRQYF.

This chain connects TRBV7-2 to TRBJ2-4; 7 bases are shared with TRBD2. There are 16 residues in the CDR3. From germline, CDR1 is SGHTA and CDR2 FQGNSA. Trimming removed 4 bases from V and 4 bases from J; junction bases left unmatched: 10. CDR3 in amino acids: CASSSSPGTTKNIQYF. CDR3 sequence (DNA): TGTGCCAGCAGCTCGTCCCCCGGGACTACAAAAAACATTCAGTACTTC.

The rearrangement links TRBV28 to TRBJ2-7, with TRBD1 matching over 9 bases. V shed 5 bases and J 1 base; nucleotides not matched to a gene: 6. CDR1 and CDR2 from the germline V gene are MDHEN and SYDVKM. The CDR3 is 15 amino acids. The CDR3 here is CASSTTGGPSYEQYF. The CDR3 DNA is TGTGCCAGCAGTACCACAGGGGGCCCTTCCTACGAGCAGTACTTC.

The rearrangement uses TRBV7-8 and TRBJ2-7; D may be TRBD2 (6 bases). The better agreement between TRBJ2-5 and the DNA end casts doubt on the J call. This CDR3 region has 14 residues. Germline CDR1 SGHVS, CDR2 FQNEAQ. In DNA form, the CDR3 reads TGTGCCAGCAGCTTAGCCCGGGACTTTGTGACCCAGTACTTC. Protein product: CASSLARDFVTQYF.

The chain has TRBV10-3 and TRBJ2-1, with TRBD2 identical over 11 bases. CDR3 size: 15 residues. In germline, CDR1 is ENHRY, CDR2 SYGVKD. J gave up 8 bases and V 5 bases, and 8 bases lay outside the gene matches. CDR3 sequence reads: CAISQLAGEGDEQFF. The CDR3 nucleotides read TGTGCCATCAGTCAACTAGCGGGAGAGGGGGATGAGCAGTTCTTC.

V is TRBV12-3 or TRBV12-4 and J is TRBJ2-5; 8 bases line up with TRBD2. The DNA end is more similar to TRBJ2-7, so the J call may be wrong. The CDR3 spans 15 residues. The CDR3: CASSSSGSWGYEQYF. The CDR3 DNA is TGTGCCAGCAGTTCAAGCGGGAGTTGGGGCTACGAGCAGTACTTC.